This entry features one T cell receptor beta chain sequence. The same CDR3 arises from other DNA sequences in this sample as well. This entry is derived from a study of blood T cell repertoires in COVID-19. About the study: Sites in the United States, Italy and Spain provided acute and convalescent COVID-19 samples.

Per germline, CDR1 GTSNPN and CDR2 SVGIG (reference sequence). Trimming removed 0 bases at V and 6 bases at J, with 12 bases between. CDR3 size: 13 residues. Original analysis: Scientists estimated how many nucleated cells there were by amplifying reference gene primers. Assay used: immunoSEQ multiplex PCR; TCRdb lists only in-frame clones, some missing. That table furnishes V, J and clone size, whereas the DNA furnished D and trimming. The profile shows around 140,000 clones, 88% of them singletons. The V and J genes are TRBV30 and TRBJ2-7; tentative D call: TRBD2 (5 bases). Specimen: peripheral blood. The clonotype was recovered from a man in his 70s with acute or convalescent COVID-19. CDR3: CAWSVRRISEQYF. CDR3 coding DNA: TGTGCCTGGAGTGTTCGGAGGATAAGCGAGCAGTACTTC. The full variable domain, rest sourced from reference TRBV30 and TRBJ2-7, is SQTIHQWPATLVQPVGSPLSLECTVEGTSNPNLYWYRQAAGRGLQLLFYSVGIGQISSEVPQNLSASRPQDRQFILSSKKLLLSDSGFYLCAWSVRRISEQYFGPGTRLTVT.